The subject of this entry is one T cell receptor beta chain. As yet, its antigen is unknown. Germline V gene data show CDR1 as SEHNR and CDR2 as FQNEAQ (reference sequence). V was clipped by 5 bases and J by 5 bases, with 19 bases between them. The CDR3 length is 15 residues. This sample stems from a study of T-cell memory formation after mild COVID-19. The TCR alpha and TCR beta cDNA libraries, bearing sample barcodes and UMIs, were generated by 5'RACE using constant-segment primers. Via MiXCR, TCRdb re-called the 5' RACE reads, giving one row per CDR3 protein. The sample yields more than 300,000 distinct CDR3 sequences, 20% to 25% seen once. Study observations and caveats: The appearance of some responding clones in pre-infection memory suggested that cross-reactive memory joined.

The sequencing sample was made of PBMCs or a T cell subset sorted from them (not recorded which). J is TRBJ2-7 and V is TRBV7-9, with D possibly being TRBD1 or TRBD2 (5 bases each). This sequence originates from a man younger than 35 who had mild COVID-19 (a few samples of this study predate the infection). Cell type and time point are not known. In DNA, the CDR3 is TGTGCCAGCAGCCCCGGGACGAACAATTATGACGAGCAGTACTTC. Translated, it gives CASSPGTNNYDEQYF. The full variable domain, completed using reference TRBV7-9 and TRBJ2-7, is DTGVSQNPRHKITKRGQNVTFRCDPISEHNRLYWYRQTLGQGPEFLTYFQNEAQLEKSRLLSDRFSAERPKGSFSTLEIQRTEQGDSAMYLCASSPGTNNYDEQYFGPGTRLTVT.